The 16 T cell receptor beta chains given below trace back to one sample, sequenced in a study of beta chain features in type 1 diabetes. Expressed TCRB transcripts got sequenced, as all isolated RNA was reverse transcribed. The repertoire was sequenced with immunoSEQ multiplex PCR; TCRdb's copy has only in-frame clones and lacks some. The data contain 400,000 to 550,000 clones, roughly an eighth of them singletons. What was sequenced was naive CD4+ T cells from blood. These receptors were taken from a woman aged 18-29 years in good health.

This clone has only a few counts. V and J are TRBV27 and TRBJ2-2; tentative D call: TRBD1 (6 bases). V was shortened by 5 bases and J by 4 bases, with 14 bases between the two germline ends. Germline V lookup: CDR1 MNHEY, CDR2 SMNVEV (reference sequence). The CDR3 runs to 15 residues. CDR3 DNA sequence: TGTGCCAGCAGTCGCAAACAGGGAGTCACCGGGGAGCTGTTTTTT. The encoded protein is CASSRKQGVTGELFF.

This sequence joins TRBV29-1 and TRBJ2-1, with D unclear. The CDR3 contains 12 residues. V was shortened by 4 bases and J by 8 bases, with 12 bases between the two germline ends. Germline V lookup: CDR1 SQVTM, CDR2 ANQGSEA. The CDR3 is CSVGIVGYEQFF. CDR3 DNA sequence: TGCAGCGTTGGAATCGTCGGTTATGAGCAGTTCTTC.

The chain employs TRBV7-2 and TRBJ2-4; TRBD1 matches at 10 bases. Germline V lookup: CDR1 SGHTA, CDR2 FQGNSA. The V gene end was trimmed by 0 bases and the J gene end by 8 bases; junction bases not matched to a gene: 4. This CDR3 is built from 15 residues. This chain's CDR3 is CASSLAGQGMDIQYF. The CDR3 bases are TGTGCCAGCAGCTTAGCGGGACAGGGGATGGACATTCAGTACTTC.

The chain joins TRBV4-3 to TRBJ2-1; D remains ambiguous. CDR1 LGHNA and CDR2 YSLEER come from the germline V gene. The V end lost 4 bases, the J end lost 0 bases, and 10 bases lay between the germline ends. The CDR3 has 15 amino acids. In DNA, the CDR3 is TGCGCCAGCAGCCCGCAGGTGCGCTCCTACAATGAGCAGTTCTTC. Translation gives CASSPQVRSYNEQFF.

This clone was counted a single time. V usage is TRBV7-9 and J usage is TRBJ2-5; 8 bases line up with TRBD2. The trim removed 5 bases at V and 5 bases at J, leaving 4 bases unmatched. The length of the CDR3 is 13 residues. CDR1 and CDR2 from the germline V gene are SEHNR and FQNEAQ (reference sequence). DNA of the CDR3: TGTGCCAGCAGCCTAGGACTAGCCGAGACCCAGTACTTC. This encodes CASSLGLAETQYF.

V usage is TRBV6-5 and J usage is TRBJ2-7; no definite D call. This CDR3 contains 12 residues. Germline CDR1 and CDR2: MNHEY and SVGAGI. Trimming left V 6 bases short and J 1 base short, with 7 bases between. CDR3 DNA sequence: TGTGCCAGCAGCCACGGGTCCTACGAGCAGTACGTC. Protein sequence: CASSHGSYEQYV.

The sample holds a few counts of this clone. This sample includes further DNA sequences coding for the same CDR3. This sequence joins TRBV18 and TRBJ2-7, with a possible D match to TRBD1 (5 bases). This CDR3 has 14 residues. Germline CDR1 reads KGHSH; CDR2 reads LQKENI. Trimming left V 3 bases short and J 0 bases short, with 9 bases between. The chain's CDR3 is CASSPVGHSYEQYV. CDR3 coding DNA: TGTGCCAGCTCACCTGTGGGGCACTCCTACGAGCAGTACGTC.

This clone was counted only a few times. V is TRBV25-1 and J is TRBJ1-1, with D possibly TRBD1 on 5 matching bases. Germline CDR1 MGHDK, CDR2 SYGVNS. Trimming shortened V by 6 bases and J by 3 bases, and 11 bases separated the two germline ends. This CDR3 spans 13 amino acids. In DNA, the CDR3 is TGTGCCAGCAGGAGGGGAAGGGACACTGAAGCTTTCTTT. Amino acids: CASRRGRDTEAFF.

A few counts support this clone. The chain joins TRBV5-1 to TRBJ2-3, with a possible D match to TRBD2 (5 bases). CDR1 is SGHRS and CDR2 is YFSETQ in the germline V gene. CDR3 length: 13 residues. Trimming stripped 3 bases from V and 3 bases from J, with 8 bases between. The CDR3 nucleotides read TGCGCCAGCAGCTCGGGGAGTACAGATACGCAGTATTTT. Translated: CASSSGSTDTQYF.

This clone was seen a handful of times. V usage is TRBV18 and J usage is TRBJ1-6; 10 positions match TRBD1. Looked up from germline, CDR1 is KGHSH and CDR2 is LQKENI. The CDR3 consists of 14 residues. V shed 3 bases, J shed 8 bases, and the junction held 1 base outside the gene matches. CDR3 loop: CASSPGQGYSPLHF. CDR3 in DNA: TGTGCCAGCTCACCGGGACAGGGGTATTCACCCCTCCACTTT.

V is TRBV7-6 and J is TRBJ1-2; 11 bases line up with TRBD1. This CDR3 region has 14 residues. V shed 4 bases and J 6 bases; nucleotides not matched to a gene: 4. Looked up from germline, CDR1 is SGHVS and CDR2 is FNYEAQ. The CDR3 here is CASSWGQGEDGYTF. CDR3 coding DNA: TGTGCCAGCAGCTGGGGACAGGGGGAGGATGGCTACACCTTC.

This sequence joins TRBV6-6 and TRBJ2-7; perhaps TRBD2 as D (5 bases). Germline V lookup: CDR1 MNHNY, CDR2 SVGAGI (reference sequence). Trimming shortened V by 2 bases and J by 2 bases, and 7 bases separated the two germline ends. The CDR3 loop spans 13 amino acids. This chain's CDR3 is CASSYHGTYEQYV. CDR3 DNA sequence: TGTGCCAGCAGTTACCACGGGACCTACGAGCAGTACGTC.

CDR3 DNA sequence: TGTGCCAGCAGGGGCTTTAGCACAGATACGCAGTATTTT. This gives the protein CASRGFSTDTQYF. This sequence joins TRBV7-9 and TRBJ2-3; D not resolved. The CDR3 covers 13 residues. CDR1 is SEHNR, CDR2 FQNEAQ, per germline (reference sequence). The germline V and J ends were trimmed by 6 bases and 0 bases, with 7 bases remaining between them.

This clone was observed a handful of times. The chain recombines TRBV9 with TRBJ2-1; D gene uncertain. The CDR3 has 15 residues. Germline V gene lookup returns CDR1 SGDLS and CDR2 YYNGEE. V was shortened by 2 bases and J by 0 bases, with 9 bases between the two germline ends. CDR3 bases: TGTGCCAGCAGCGTGACCCAGAGCTCCTACAATGAGCAGTTCTTC. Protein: CASSVTQSSYNEQFF.

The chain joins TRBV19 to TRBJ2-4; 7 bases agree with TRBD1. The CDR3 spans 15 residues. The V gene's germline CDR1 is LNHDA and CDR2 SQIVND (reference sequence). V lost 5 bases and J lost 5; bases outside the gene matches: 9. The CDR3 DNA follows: TGTGCCAGTAGTTTAACAGGGGCTGGCGAAAACATTCAGTACTTC. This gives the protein CASSLTGAGENIQYF.

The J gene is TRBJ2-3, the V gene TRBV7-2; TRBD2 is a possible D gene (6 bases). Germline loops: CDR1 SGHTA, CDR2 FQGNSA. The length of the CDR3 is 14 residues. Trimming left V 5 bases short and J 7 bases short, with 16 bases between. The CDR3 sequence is CASSRDSPGNTQYF. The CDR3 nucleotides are TGTGCCAGCAGCCGGGACTCCCCCGGTAATACGCAGTATTTT.